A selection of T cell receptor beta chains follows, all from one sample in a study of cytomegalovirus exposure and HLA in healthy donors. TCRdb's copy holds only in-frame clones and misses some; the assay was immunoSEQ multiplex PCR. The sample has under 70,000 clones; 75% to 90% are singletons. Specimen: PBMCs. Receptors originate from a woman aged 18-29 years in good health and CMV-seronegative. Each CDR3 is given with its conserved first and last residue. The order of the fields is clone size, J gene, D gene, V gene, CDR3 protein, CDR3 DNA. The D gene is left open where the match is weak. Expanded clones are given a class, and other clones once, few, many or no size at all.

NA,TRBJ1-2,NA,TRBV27,CASSFWRAGPKANYGYTF,TGTGCCAGCAGTTTCTGGAGGGCAGGGCCTAAAGCTAACTATGGCTACACCTTC
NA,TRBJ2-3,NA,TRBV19,CASSVWTELTDTQYF,TGTGCCAGTAGTGTGTGGACAGAACTCACAGATACGCAGTATTTT
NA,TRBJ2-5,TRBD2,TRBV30,CAWAIAGGGRAQYF,TGTGCCTGGGCAATAGCGGGAGGCGGTCGGGCCCAGTACTTC
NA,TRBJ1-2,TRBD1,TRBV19,CASSIQGAGGYTF,TGTGCCAGTAGTATCCAGGGGGCTGGTGGCTACACCTTC
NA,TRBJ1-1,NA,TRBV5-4,CASSPFAGRDTEAFF,TGTGCCAGCAGCCCCTTCGCGGGGAGGGACACTGAAGCTTTCTTT
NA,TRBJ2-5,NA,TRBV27,CASVGSHQETQYF,TGTGCCAGCGTCGGGAGTCATCAAGAGACCCAGTACTTC
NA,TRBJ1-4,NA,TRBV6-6,CASSYSAGAGKLFF,TGTGCCAGCAGTTACTCGGCGGGGGCCGGGAAACTGTTTTTT
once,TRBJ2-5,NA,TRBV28,CASLEGGGETQYF,TGTGCCAGCCTTGAGGGTGGAGGAGAGACCCAGTACTTC
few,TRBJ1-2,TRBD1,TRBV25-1,CASSASTGAQGYTF,TGTGCCAGCAGTGCTTCGACAGGGGCCCAAGGCTACACCTTC
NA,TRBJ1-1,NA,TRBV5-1,CASSEAPDGNTEAFF,TGCGCCAGCAGTGAGGCCCCCGATGGAAACACTGAAGCTTTCTTT
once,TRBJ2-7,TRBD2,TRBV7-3,CASSPRRGNAPYEQYF,TGTGCCAGCAGCCCACGGCGGGGGAACGCTCCCTACGAGCAGTACTTC
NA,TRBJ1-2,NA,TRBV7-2,CASSFSGGGYTF,TGTGCCAGCAGCTTTTCCGGGGGAGGCTACACCTTC
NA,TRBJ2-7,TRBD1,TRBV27,CASSLYRGPVEQYF,TGTGCCAGCAGTTTGTACAGGGGGCCAGTGGAGCAGTACTTC
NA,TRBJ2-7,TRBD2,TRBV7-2,CASSLASGGTRSSSYEQYF,TGTGCCAGCAGCTTAGCAAGCGGGGGGACAAGATCAAGCTCCTACGAGCAGTACTTC
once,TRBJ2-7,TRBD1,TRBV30,CAWGQGSYEQYF,TGTGCCTGGGGACAGGGTTCCTACGAGCAGTACTTC
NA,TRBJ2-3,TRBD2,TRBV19,CASSISVGGRVTDTQYF,TGTGCCAGTAGTATTTCTGTTGGCGGGAGGGTAACAGATACGCAGTATTTT
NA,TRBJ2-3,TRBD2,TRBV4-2,CASSAGLAVPDTQYF,TGTGCCAGCAGCGCGGGACTAGCGGTCCCAGATACGCAGTATTTT
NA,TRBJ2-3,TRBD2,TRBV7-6,CASSGLAGSITDTQYF,TGTGCCAGCAGCGGACTAGCGGGATCTATCACAGATACGCAGTATTTT
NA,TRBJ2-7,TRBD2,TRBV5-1,CASNGGLAPSYEQYF,TGCGCCAGCAACGGGGGACTAGCGCCATCCTACGAGCAGTACTTC
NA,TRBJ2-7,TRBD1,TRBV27,CASSLGTGYFHEQYF,TGTGCCAGCAGTCTAGGGACAGGTTATTTCCACGAGCAGTACTTC
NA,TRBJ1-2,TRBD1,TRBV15,CATSREQGARYGYTF,TGTGCCACCAGCAGAGAACAGGGGGCACGGTATGGCTACACCTTC
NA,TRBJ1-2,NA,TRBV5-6,CASTPQTGDSNYGYTF,TGTGCCAGCACACCTCAGACAGGCGACTCTAACTATGGCTACACCTTC
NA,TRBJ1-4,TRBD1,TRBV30,CAWDGQGNEKLFF,TGTGCCTGGGATGGACAGGGAAATGAAAAACTGTTTTTT